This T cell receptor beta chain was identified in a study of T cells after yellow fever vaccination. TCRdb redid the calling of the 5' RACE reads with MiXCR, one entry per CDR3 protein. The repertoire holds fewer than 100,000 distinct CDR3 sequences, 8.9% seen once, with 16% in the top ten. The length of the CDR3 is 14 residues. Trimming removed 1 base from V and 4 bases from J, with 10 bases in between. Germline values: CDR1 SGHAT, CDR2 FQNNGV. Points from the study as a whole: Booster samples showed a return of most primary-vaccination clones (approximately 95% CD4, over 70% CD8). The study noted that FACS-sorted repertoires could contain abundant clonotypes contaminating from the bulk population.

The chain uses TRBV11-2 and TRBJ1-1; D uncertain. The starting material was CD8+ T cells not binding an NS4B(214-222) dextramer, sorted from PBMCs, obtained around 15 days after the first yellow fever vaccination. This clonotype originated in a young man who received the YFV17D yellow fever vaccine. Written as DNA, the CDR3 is TGTGCCAGCAGCTTAGCACGGTCCGGCACTGAAGCTTTCTTT. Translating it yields CASSLARSGTEAFF.